Sequencing of this TCR beta chain was carried out in a study of cytomegalovirus exposure and HLA in healthy donors. The overall study: HLA-typed donors were the source of around 80 million unique TCRs, which an early data release held. Study-wide points: Earlier analysis found most TCR beta V segments productive about 90% or about 30% of the time. There was a cluster of highly shared sequence variants that was likely a sequencing artifact. In presence/absence analyses, roughly uniform sequencing depth across donors was assumed.

Trimming at V came to 0 bases and at J to 4 bases, leaving 8 bases not matched to a gene. The germline V gene encodes CDR1 SGHVS and CDR2 FNYEAQ. This CDR3 is built from 17 residues. A remark on this clone: Its antigen is as yet unknown.

It was with 60 Vbeta and 13 Jbeta primers that the PCR ran. Assay: immunoSEQ multiplex PCR; the TCRdb copy retains only in-frame clones and omits some. The table lists 100,000 to 150,000 clones, more than 70% of them singletons. Sequencing was done on a sample of PBMCs. The genes are TRBV7-6 and TRBJ2-2; 7 bases are shared with TRBD2. The TCR sequence derives from a woman in her fifties or sixties in good health and CMV-seropositive. The CDR3: CASSLAPHSGGTGELFF. The CDR3 region has the DNA TGTGCCAGCAGCTTAGCCCCTCACTCGGGGGGCACCGGGGAGCTGTTTTTT.